This T cell receptor (beta chain) was found in a study of T cell repertoires in cytomegalovirus infection. Turning to the study itself: Peptides in the study included HLA-C-restricted and HLA-B-restricted CMV epitopes. CMV infection together with matching HLA type was indicated by public TCR beta signatures. Study results and limitations: Accumulated public TCR beta family frequency recognized individuals carrying CMV together with the relevant HLA. The ex vivo response showed dominance by HLA-C-restricted CMV-specific TCR beta clonotypes.

Germline V gene lookup returns CDR1 SEHNR and CDR2 FQNEAQ (reference sequence). V was clipped by 2 bases and J by 4 bases, with 11 bases between them. The CDR3 contains 14 residues. This clonotype occurred a few times. No antigen is known for it. MiXCR was run by TCRdb on the reads, yielding one entry per CDR3 protein. The data contain over 100,000 distinct CDR3 sequences, 25% to 35% of them singletons. This TCR was sampled from a human donor in good health (CMV status not recorded). Some clones in this sample may be carry-over from other donors' samples. The sequencing used CD8+ T cells from cultured PBMCs, collected from culture after CMV antigen stimulation. The chain links TRBV7-9 to TRBJ1-2, with D uncertain. CDR3 sequence reads: CASSLSQISYGYTF. In DNA, the CDR3 is TGTGCCAGCAGCTTATCGCAAATTTCCTATGGCTACACCTTC.